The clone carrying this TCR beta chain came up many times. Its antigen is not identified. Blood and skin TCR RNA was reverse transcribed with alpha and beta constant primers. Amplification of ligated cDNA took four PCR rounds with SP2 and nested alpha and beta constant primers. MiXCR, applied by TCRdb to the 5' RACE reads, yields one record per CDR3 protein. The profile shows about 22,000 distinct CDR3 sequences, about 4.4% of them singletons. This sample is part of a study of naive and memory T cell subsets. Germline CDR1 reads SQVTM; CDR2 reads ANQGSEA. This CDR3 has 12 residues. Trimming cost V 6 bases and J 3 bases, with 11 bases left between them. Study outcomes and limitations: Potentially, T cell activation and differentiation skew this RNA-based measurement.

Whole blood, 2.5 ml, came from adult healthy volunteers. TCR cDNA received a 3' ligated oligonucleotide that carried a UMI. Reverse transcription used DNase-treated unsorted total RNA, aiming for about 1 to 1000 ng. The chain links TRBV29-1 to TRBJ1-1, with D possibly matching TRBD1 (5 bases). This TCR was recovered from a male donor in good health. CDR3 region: CSVMRQYTEAFF. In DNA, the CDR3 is TGCAGCGTAATGAGACAGTACACTGAAGCTTTCTTT.